The next 28 T cell receptor beta chains were all read from a single sample in a study of Ad26.COV2.S vaccination and SARS-CoV-2 variants. Treatment reported: about 20 received Ad26.COV2.S at low or high dose, single or two shots; roughly 5 received placebo; per-sample allocation not given. Sample collection was performed on day 63 after the first vaccine or placebo injection. The method was immunoSEQ multiplex PCR; TCRdb's version includes in-frame clones alone and lacks a portion of them. The sample has a few hundred thousand clones, more than 80% seen once; the top ten hold 10% to 15%. The material was peripheral blood, obtained in a trial of Ad26.COV2.S vaccine versus placebo. The receptor set was obtained from a person aged 18-65 years who received the Ad26.COV2.S COVID-19 vaccine or a placebo.

The rearrangement links TRBV19 to TRBJ2-7, with 9 bases identical to TRBD1. The CDR3 consists of 16 residues. The V segment lost 11 bases and the J segment 5 bases; nucleotides outside the gene matches: 19. Germline V lookup: CDR1 LNHDA, CDR2 SQIVND (reference sequence). CDR3 region: CAHPTSATGGRDEQYF. CDR3 bases: TGTGCCCACCCCACTTCAGCGACAGGGGGAAGGGACGAGCAGTACTTC. Supplemented by reference TRBV19 and TRBJ2-7, the full variable domain reads DGGITQSPKYLFRKEGQNVTLSCEQNLNHDAMYWYRQDPGQGLRLIYYSQIVNDFQKGDIAEGYSVSREKKESFPLTVTSAQKNPTAFYLCAHPTSATGGRDEQYFGPGTRLTVT.

This chain joins TRBV9 and TRBJ2-1; tentatively, D is TRBD2 (5 bases). This CDR3 contains 16 residues. Trimming shortened V by 3 bases and J by 0 bases, and 13 bases separated the two germline ends. CDR1 is SGDLS and CDR2 is YYNGEE in the germline V gene. CDR3 nucleotide sequence: TGTGCCAGCAGCGAACAGAGTGGGAGCTCCTACAATGAGCAGTTCTTC. It codes for CASSEQSGSSYNEQFF.

The chain carries TRBV2 and TRBJ2-1, with 10 nucleotides matching TRBD2. Germline-derived CDR1 and CDR2 are SNHLY and FYNNEI. This CDR3 spans 19 amino acids. Unmatched junction bases numbered 17, after V lost 6 bases and J lost 3 bases. CDR3 sequence: CASRETGNLAGADYNEQFF. The CDR3 DNA reads as TGTGCCAGCAGAGAAACAGGGAACCTAGCGGGAGCAGACTACAATGAGCAGTTCTTC.

The chain has TRBV4-1 and TRBJ1-2; 9 bases are shared with TRBD1. The CDR3 totals 15 residues. Trimming cost V 3 bases and J 6 bases; bases outside gene matches: 8. Per germline, CDR1 MGHRA and CDR2 YSYEKL. The CDR3 loop reads CASSHAGTGNDGYTF. The CDR3 coding sequence is TGCGCCAGCAGCCACGCCGGGACAGGGAACGATGGCTACACCTTC.

With respect to this clone: This same CDR3 is encoded by further DNA sequences in the sample. This chain links TRBV19 with TRBJ1-2; 8 bases are a match to TRBD1. The ends lost 4 bases at V and 3 bases at J; junction bases unmatched: 1. This CDR3 is built from 13 residues. CDR1 is LNHDA, CDR2 SQIVND, per germline (reference sequence). CDR3 sequence reads: CASSTDRDYGYTF. The CDR3 coding sequence is TGTGCCAGTAGTACGGACAGGGACTATGGCTACACCTTC.

The chain links TRBV10-3 to TRBJ2-2; 7 bases agree with TRBD2. The germline V gene encodes CDR1 ENHRY and CDR2 SYGVKD. V trimming: 4 bases; J trimming: 0 bases; junction bases outside the gene matches: 5. The CDR3 is made up of 16 amino acids. The CDR3 reads CAISVTSVTNTGELFF. DNA for the CDR3: TGTGCCATCAGTGTTACTAGCGTAACGAACACCGGGGAGCTGTTTTTT.

The V and J genes are TRBV14 and TRBJ2-1; the D gene is possibly TRBD1 (6 bases). The CDR3 consists of 17 residues. V was shortened by 6 bases and J by 4 bases, with 22 bases between the two germline ends. Per the germline V gene, CDR1 is SGHDN and CDR2 is FVKESK. The DNA for the CDR3 is TGTGCCAGCAGTCGGAGCTTACAGGGATTTTCGTACAATGAGCAGTTCTTC. Translated, it gives CASSRSLQGFSYNEQFF. The variable domain in full, with the rest retrieved from reference TRBV14 and TRBJ2-1, is EAGVTQFPSHSVIEKGQTVTLRCDPISGHDNLYWYRRVMGKEIKFLLHFVKESKQDESGMPNNRFLAERTGGTYSTLKVQPAELEDSGVYFCASSRSLQGFSYNEQFFGPGTRLTVL.

V gene TRBV15 combines with J gene TRBJ2-1, with a tentative D call TRBD2 (5 bases). The germline CDR1 and CDR2 sequences are LNHNV and YYDKDF (reference sequence). This CDR3 region has 15 residues. The V gene lost 4 bases and the J gene lost 6 bases, with 16 bases spanning the gap. DNA of the CDR3: TGTGCCACCAGCACTTCTTCCTGGACTCGCAATGAGCAGTTCTTC. Translated: CATSTSSWTRNEQFF.

J is TRBJ1-4 and V is TRBV3-1 (or the pseudogene TRBV3-2); D is unresolved. The length of the CDR3 is 12 residues. Germline lookup yields CDR1 LGHDT and CDR2 YNNKEL (reference sequence). Trimming took off 1 base at V and 9 bases at J, with 6 bases between the two ends. CDR3 nucleotides: TGTGCCAGCAGCCAAGGAAGTAAAAAACTGTTTTTT. Translating it yields CASSQGSKKLFF.

The genes are TRBV5-4 and TRBJ1-2; tentatively, D is TRBD1 (5 bases). Trimming took 1 base from V and 6 from J, leaving 10 bases between them. The germline gives CDR1 SGHNT, CDR2 YYREEE (reference sequence). This CDR3 contains 13 residues. The CDR3 spells CASSLRGAHGYTF. CDR3 bases: TGTGCCAGCAGCTTGAGAGGGGCACATGGCTACACCTTC.

This chain joins TRBV6-6 and TRBJ1-2, with D possibly being TRBD1 (5 bases). CDR1 is MNHNY, CDR2 SVGAGI, per germline (reference sequence). CDR3 length: 14 residues. Deletions cut 5 bases from V and 3 bases from J, with 13 bases between. The CDR3 here is CASSLPGLDYGYTF. The CDR3 DNA sequence: TGTGCCAGCAGTCTCCCAGGGTTGGACTATGGCTACACCTTC.

J is TRBJ1-2 and V is TRBV24-1, with 9 bases that match TRBD1. This CDR3 has 16 residues. Germline CDR1 is KGHDR and CDR2 is SFDVKD. V lost 4 bases to trimming and J lost 8 bases; unmatched junction nucleotides: 13. The CDR3 loop is CATSDPNTGGGSGYTF. CDR3 nucleotides: TGTGCCACCAGTGACCCGAACACAGGGGGCGGTAGCGGCTACACCTTC.

V gene TRBV9 combines with J gene TRBJ2-1; 10 nucleotides match TRBD2. Germline V gives CDR1 SGDLS, CDR2 YYNGEE. J lost 6 bases, V lost 0 bases, and 6 bases had no gene match. CDR3 length equals 16 residues. The CDR3 region has the DNA TGTGCCAGCAGCGTAGGAGCCGGGACTAGCGTCAATGAGCAGTTCTTC. Translation: CASSVGAGTSVNEQFF.

This clone came up once. The chain carries TRBV24-1 and TRBJ2-1; 12 bases are shared with TRBD2. This CDR3 has 17 amino acids. After removal of 9 bases from V and 7 bases from J, the junction contained 15 bases not matched to a gene. Looked up from germline, CDR1 is KGHDR and CDR2 is SFDVKD. CDR3 DNA sequence: TGTGCCACCCTAGTCCGCCTCATTACTAGCGGGAGGAATGAGCAGTTCTTC. Residues: CATLVRLITSGRNEQFF.

J is TRBJ2-5 and V is TRBV2; no definite D call. V was shortened by 0 bases and J by 5 bases, with 10 bases between the two germline ends. This CDR3 region has 14 residues. CDR1 and CDR2 from the germline V gene are SNHLY and FYNNEI. The CDR3 protein is CASSEAAPLETQYF. As DNA, the CDR3 is TGTGCCAGCAGTGAAGCAGCCCCATTGGAGACCCAGTACTTC. Drawing the rest from reference TRBV2 and TRBJ2-5, the complete variable domain is EPEVTQTPSHQVTQMGQEVILRCVPISNHLYFYWYRQILGQKVEFLVSFYNNEISEKSEIFDDQFSVERPDGSNFTLKIRSTKLEDSAMYFCASSEAAPLETQYFGPGTRLLVL.

This rearrangement joins TRBV29-1 to TRBJ2-7; D is undetermined. Germline-derived CDR1 and CDR2 are SQVTM and ANQGSEA. This CDR3 is 13 amino acids long. V lost 4 bases to trimming and J lost 3 bases, with 13 bases between them. CDR3: CSVAARRNYEQYF. The DNA of the CDR3 is TGCAGCGTTGCGGCTAGAAGAAACTACGAGCAGTACTTC.

This clone was detected only once. The chain joins TRBV6-5 to TRBJ1-1; unclear D gene. Germline V lookup: CDR1 MNHEY, CDR2 SVGAGI. This CDR3 contains 13 residues. V was clipped by 7 bases and J by 0 bases, with 9 bases between them. Here the CDR3 reads CASTLWVNTEAFF. The DNA of the CDR3 is TGTGCCAGCACCCTGTGGGTGAACACTGAAGCTTTCTTT.

The genes are TRBV21-1 and TRBJ2-1; the table names TRBD2, a call not compared with the DNA. TRBV21-1 is recorded as a pseudogene. This CDR3 is 17 amino acids long. Here the CDR3 reads CASSKGGELAGKGEQFF. As DNA, the CDR3 is TGTGCCAGCAGCAAAGGAGGTGAACTAGCGGGGAAAGGTGAGCAGTTCTTC.

The rearrangement links TRBV5-1 to TRBJ2-3; D is unresolved. Trimming took 5 bases from V and 1 from J, leaving 11 bases between them. The CDR3 loop spans 14 amino acids. Germline assignment: CDR1 SGHRS and CDR2 YFSETQ. The CDR3 spells CASSVGQGTDTQYF. The DNA for the CDR3 is TGCGCCAGCAGTGTCGGGCAGGGCACAGATACGCAGTATTTT.

This chain joins TRBV11-3 and TRBJ2-3; 14 nucleotides agree with TRBD2. This CDR3 is built from 16 residues. Trimming at V came to 9 bases and at J to 2 bases, leaving 7 bases not matched to a gene. CDR1 and CDR2 (germline): SGHNT, YENEEA. CDR3 protein: CARGLAGVGFTDTQYF. The CDR3 DNA reads TGTGCCAGGGGACTAGCGGGAGTGGGGTTCACAGATACGCAGTATTTT.

CDR3 region: CASSQDPTGADTEAFF. DNA of the CDR3: TGTGCCAGCAGCCAAGACCCTACAGGGGCGGACACTGAAGCTTTCTTT. The chain uses TRBV4-2 and TRBJ1-1, with TRBD1 matching over 7 bases. This CDR3 contains 16 residues. Germline CDR1 LGHNA, CDR2 YNFKEQ. V shed 0 bases, J shed 3 bases, and the junction held 7 bases outside the gene matches.

In the case of this clone: The sample holds other DNA sequences that translate to the same CDR3. The V call is TRBV6-2 or TRBV6-3, the J call TRBJ2-7; TRBD2 aligns across 7 bases. The CDR3 spans 14 residues. Germline CDR1 MNHEY, CDR2 SVGEGT. Trimming removed 5 bases from V and 0 bases from J; junction bases left unmatched: 4. The CDR3 reads CASSPPGGSYEQYF. As DNA, the CDR3 is TGTGCCAGCAGTCCACCGGGGGGCTCCTACGAGCAGTACTTC.

The chain couples TRBV30 to TRBJ1-2; D not certain. The length of the CDR3 is 14 residues. The germline V gene has CDR1 GTSNPN and CDR2 SVGIG (reference sequence). Trimming removed 0 bases from V and 9 bases from J, with 17 bases in between. Here the CDR3 DNA reads TGTGCCTGGAGTGTTGGCAGCAGTTCTAGTAGCTACACCTTC. It codes for CAWSVGSSSSSYTF.

This rearrangement joins TRBV5-1 to TRBJ2-7, with 8 bases lining up with TRBD1. Germline V gene sequence: CDR1 SGHRS, CDR2 YFSETQ. With 8 bases clipped from V and 3 bases from J, the junction kept 4 bases outside the gene matches. There are 12 residues in the CDR3. CDR3 sequence: CASTGTGYEQYF. CDR3 coding DNA: TGCGCCAGTACCGGGACAGGCTACGAGCAGTACTTC.

V gene TRBV27 combines with J gene TRBJ2-7; tentatively, D is TRBD1 (6 bases). The V end was cut by 3 bases, the J end by 3 bases, with 12 bases between. The germline CDR1 and CDR2 sequences are MNHEY and SMNVEV (reference sequence). The CDR3 consists of 14 residues. CDR3 protein: CASSFNRGSYEQYF. CDR3 coding DNA: TGTGCCAGCAGTTTTAATAGGGGGAGCTACGAGCAGTACTTC.

V is TRBV2 and J is TRBJ2-6; TRBD1 is a possible D gene (6 bases). Trimming stripped 4 bases from V and 4 bases from J, with 14 bases between. The CDR3 is 16 amino acids. Germline CDR1 and CDR2: SNHLY and FYNNEI. The CDR3 reads CASSGQTGSGANVLTF. In DNA, the CDR3 is TGTGCCAGCAGTGGTCAAACAGGGTCGGGGGCCAACGTCCTGACTTTC.

V and J are TRBV19 and TRBJ1-5; possibly TRBD1 for D (6 bases). The CDR3 totals 16 residues. Germline CDR1 reads LNHDA; CDR2 reads SQIVND (reference sequence). Between the trimmed V and J ends, which lost 4 bases and 1 base, there was a span of 14 bases. The CDR3 coding sequence is TGTGCCAGTAGTACAGGGGCCGGTCTGAGCAATCAGCCCCAGCATTTT. This codes for CASSTGAGLSNQPQHF.

This chain uses TRBV10-3 with TRBJ2-3, with 7 bases matching TRBD2. This CDR3 is 15 amino acids long. Germline lookup yields CDR1 ENHRY and CDR2 SYGVKD. The trim removed 2 bases at V and 4 bases at J, leaving 6 bases unmatched. CDR3 loop: CAISETSEHPDTQYF. Here the CDR3 DNA reads TGTGCCATCAGTGAGACTAGCGAGCATCCAGATACGCAGTATTTT.